The clone carrying this TCR beta chain was seen at least ten times. Its target is not known. This entry is derived from a study of human T cells and chemical hapten exposure. The overall study: The study traced per-sample TCR yield variation mainly to small differences in pooled library volumes.

The time point: healthy volunteer bleed at 6 weeks. From whole blood left unfractionated, total RNA was extracted. Unique molecular identifiers were attached to individual cDNA molecules during library preparation. Per the authors' pipeline: Sample TCR counts, which ranged from 23,224 to 690,600, had a median of 95,638. TCRdb processed the RACE reads anew with MiXCR; each CDR3 protein has one entry. These V and J calls rely on TCRdb rather than the paper's analysis. This sample has 65,000 to 95,000 distinct CDR3 sequences, with over 6.5% found just once. Germline CDR1 reads MNHNY; CDR2 reads SVGAGI (reference sequence). This CDR3 is 16 amino acids long. V shed 0 bases and J shed 5 bases, with 17 bases lying between them. General study findings and limits: No alteration of TCRs above 1 in 1000 frequency was seen with DPC sensitization.

The chain links TRBV6-6 to TRBJ2-7; D tentatively fits TRBD1 or TRBD2 (5 bases each). Source material: whole blood. This clonotype originated in a female donor in good health. Some clones in this sample may be carry-over from other donors' samples. The CDR3 is CASSYSKGSHGDEQYF. The DNA for the CDR3 is TGTGCCAGCAGTTACTCGAAGGGGAGTCACGGGGACGAGCAGTACTTC.